Below are 31 T cell receptor beta chains sequenced from a single sample in a study of neurological immune-mediated disorders. From the 5' RACE reads, TCRdb called clonotypes with MiXCR, one entry per CDR3 protein. The sample contains about 66,000 distinct CDR3 sequences, about 4.2% of which appear only once. The sample consisted of PBMCs. Every receptor here comes from a man younger than 45 with multiple sclerosis.

This clonotype was picked up a small number of times. V usage is TRBV29-1 and J usage is TRBJ1-1; a possible D gene is TRBD1 (5 bases). Germline V gives CDR1 SQVTM, CDR2 ANQGSEA. The length of the CDR3 is 14 residues. Trimming removed 7 bases at V and 5 bases at J, with 20 bases between. CDR3 coding DNA: TGCAGCGCCAAGGGAAGGGGTACGTGGACTGAAGCTTTCTTT. Its translation: CSAKGRGTWTEAFF.

The genes are TRBV6-2 or TRBV6-3 and TRBJ1-6; D is uncertain. CDR1 is MNHEY and CDR2 is SVGEGT in the germline V gene. Trimming removed 6 bases from V and 8 bases from J, with 8 bases in between. This CDR3 is built from 12 residues. The chain's CDR3 is CASSTRDSPLHF. CDR3 nucleotide sequence: TGTGCCAGCAGCACTAGGGATTCACCCCTCCACTTT.

This clonotype came up many times. The V and J genes are TRBV5-8 and TRBJ1-1; D unclear. V was cut by 3 bases and J by 1 base, with 4 bases left in between. CDR1 is SGHTS, CDR2 YDEGEE, per germline. The length of the CDR3 is 12 residues. The DNA for the CDR3 is TGTGCCAGCAGCTGGAAGAACACTGAAGCTTTCTTT. Translation gives CASSWKNTEAFF.

The rearrangement joins TRBV4-3 to TRBJ1-2; TRBD1 agrees at 10 bases. V was pared by 4 bases and J by 4 bases, with 6 bases of the junction left unmatched. The CDR3 runs 15 residues. Germline CDR1 is LGHNA and CDR2 is YSLEER. The CDR3 DNA sequence: TGCGCCAGCAGCCCGGGACAGGGGTTGATCTATGGCTACACCTTC. This codes for CASSPGQGLIYGYTF.

This clonotype occurred many times. This sequence joins TRBV5-5 and TRBJ2-7; the D is unclear. The ends were cut back, 2 bases at V and 7 bases at J, with 13 bases in the middle. Germline CDR1 is SGHKS and CDR2 is YYEKEE (reference sequence). The CDR3 loop spans 13 amino acids. The CDR3 DNA sequence: TGTGCCAGCAGCTTCTATGGGAATGGGGAGCAGTACTTC. It codes for CASSFYGNGEQYF.

This clonotype was picked up a small number of times. J is TRBJ1-5 and V is TRBV7-8; a weak D match, TRBD1 (5 bases). Germline V gene sequence: CDR1 SGHVS, CDR2 FQNEAQ. The germline V and J ends were trimmed by 5 bases and 0 bases, with 17 bases remaining between them. This CDR3 has 17 amino acids. CDR3 residues: CASSTDNVLYSNQPQHF. As DNA, the CDR3 is TGTGCCAGCAGCACGGACAACGTCCTGTATAGCAATCAGCCCCAGCATTTT.

This clonotype has a count of ten or more. The chain couples TRBV4-3 to TRBJ2-1; D tentatively fits TRBD1 or TRBD2 (5 bases each). Germline V gene sequence: CDR1 LGHNA, CDR2 YSLEER. With 6 bases removed from V and 5 bases from J, the gap between germline ends came to 17 bases. The CDR3 runs to 15 residues. Here the CDR3 DNA reads TGCGCCAGCAGTAGGACAAGCGGCGCCGACAATGAGCAGTTCTTC. As protein: CASSRTSGADNEQFF.

This clonotype showed up many times. The chain employs TRBV7-2 and TRBJ1-2, with D tentatively TRBD1 (5 bases). V gave up 0 bases and J gave up 8 bases, with 10 bases separating them. Germline assignment: CDR1 SGHTA and CDR2 FQGNSA. The CDR3 runs to 13 residues. CDR3 amino acids: CASSLALGGGYTF. CDR3 DNA sequence: TGTGCCAGCAGCTTAGCGTTGGGGGGGGGCTACACCTTC.

The chain couples TRBV10-1 to TRBJ1-1; D gene unclear. With 3 bases removed from V and 4 bases from J, the gap between germline ends came to 12 bases. CDR3 size: 14 residues. Germline V gives CDR1 WNHNN, CDR2 SYGVQD (reference sequence). The CDR3 bases are TGCGCCAGCAGTGATGGGATAAAGGGCACTGAAGCTTTCTTT. Residues: CASSDGIKGTEAFF.

This clonotype has more than one count but fewer than ten. Given a much more abundant clone one base away, this may be a read error. The chain joins TRBV15 to TRBJ2-7; D unresolved. V was trimmed by 10 bases and J by 6 bases, leaving 13 bases between them. From germline, CDR1 is LNHNV and CDR2 YYDKDF (reference sequence). This CDR3 region has 11 residues. The CDR3 is CAISEGIEQYF. CDR3 sequence (DNA): TGTGCCATCAGTGAAGGGATCGAGCAGTACTTC.

This clonotype has ten or more counts. The chain carries TRBV10-3 and TRBJ1-4; perhaps TRBD1 as D (5 bases). CDR3 length: 13 residues. V was clipped by 3 bases and J by 7 bases, with 9 bases between them. CDR1 ENHRY and CDR2 SYGVKD come from the germline V gene. Written as DNA, the CDR3 is TGTGCCATCAGTGATCAGAGGGGTGAAAAACTGTTTTTT. Translating it yields CAISDQRGEKLFF.

This clonotype was counted many times. This chain joins TRBV20-1 and TRBJ1-3, with 7 bases that match TRBD1. Trimming cost V 3 bases and J 3 bases; bases outside gene matches: 5. The CDR3 runs 14 residues. CDR1 and CDR2 (germline): DFQATT, SNEGSKA (reference sequence). The CDR3 sequence is CSASNRGGGNTIYF. CDR3 nucleotide sequence: TGCAGTGCTAGTAACAGGGGTGGTGGAAACACCATATATTTT.

There are many counts of this clonotype. The J gene is TRBJ2-7, the V gene TRBV4-2; D possibly corresponds to TRBD1 (6 bases). This CDR3 has 15 residues. Germline CDR1 and CDR2: LGHNA and YNFKEQ. V was shortened by 4 bases and J by 2 bases, with 15 bases between the two germline ends. CDR3 amino acids: CASSLRQDGPYEQYF. The CDR3 region has the DNA TGTGCCAGCAGCCTTAGACAGGATGGCCCCTACGAGCAGTACTTC.

This clonotype was seen a few times. The V and J genes are TRBV7-2 and TRBJ1-6; TRBD1 agrees at 9 bases. Germline V gene sequence: CDR1 SGHTA, CDR2 FQGNSA. Losses at the gene ends were 4 bases for V and 5 bases for J; bases not matched to a gene: 3. This CDR3 contains 15 residues. CDR3 sequence: CASSWTGVNNSPLHF. CDR3 nucleotide sequence: TGTGCCAGCAGCTGGACAGGGGTAAATAATTCACCCCTCCACTTT.

This clonotype showed up many times. The chain links TRBV2 to TRBJ1-5; D remains ambiguous. V lost 2 bases and J lost 3, with 5 bases in between. The CDR3 consists of 13 residues. In germline, CDR1 is SNHLY, CDR2 FYNNEI. The CDR3 loop reads CASSEQFNQPQHF. The CDR3, as DNA: TGTGCCAGCAGTGAACAATTCAATCAGCCCCAGCATTTT.

This clonotype has at least ten counts. The genes are TRBV11-2 and TRBJ1-1; D is ambiguous. V dropped 1 base and J dropped 0 bases, with 15 bases sitting between them. This CDR3 is 17 amino acids long. The germline CDR1 and CDR2 sequences are SGHAT and FQNNGV. This CDR3 reads CASSLATWSPMNTEAFF. CDR3 coding DNA: TGTGCCAGCAGCTTAGCGACCTGGTCACCCATGAACACTGAAGCTTTCTTT.

This clonotype was seen at least ten times. The gene calls are TRBV7-6 and TRBJ2-7; D is unresolved. This CDR3 contains 13 residues. The V and J ends lost 5 bases and 4 bases respectively, with 12 bases between them. Germline values: CDR1 SGHVS, CDR2 FNYEAQ. The CDR3 region is CASSQAMGYEQYF. CDR3 nucleotides: TGTGCCAGCAGCCAAGCCATGGGTTACGAGCAGTACTTC.

This clonotype came up many times. The J gene is TRBJ2-1, the V gene TRBV10-3; 12 nucleotides agree with TRBD2. This CDR3 has 16 amino acids. The V gene end was trimmed by 5 bases and the J gene end by 2 bases; junction bases not matched to a gene: 4. Germline-derived CDR1 and CDR2 are ENHRY and SYGVKD. The CDR3 is CAISWTSGTPYNEQFF. CDR3 DNA: TGTGCCATCAGTTGGACTAGCGGGACCCCCTACAATGAGCAGTTCTTC.

At least ten counts were recorded for this clonotype. The chain recombines TRBV7-2 with TRBJ2-5, with 10 bases identical to TRBD1. J lost 4 bases, V lost 5 bases, and 7 bases had no gene match. The germline V gene encodes CDR1 SGHTA and CDR2 FQGNSA. CDR3 length equals 15 residues. In DNA, the CDR3 is TGTGCCAGCAGCCAAGCGGGACAGGGGTTAGAGACCCAGTACTTC. The encoded protein is CASSQAGQGLETQYF.

Many counts were recorded for this clonotype. The rearrangement uses TRBV29-1 and TRBJ1-1; D is undetermined. This CDR3 comprises 12 residues. The germline V gene encodes CDR1 SQVTM and CDR2 ANQGSEA. The germline V and J ends were trimmed by 0 bases and 6 bases, with 8 bases remaining between them. CDR3 residues: CSVEDEAPEAFF. The DNA for the CDR3 is TGCAGCGTTGAAGACGAGGCCCCTGAAGCTTTCTTT. Full variable domain (remainder filled in from reference TRBV29-1 and TRBJ1-1): SAVISQKPSRDICQRGTSLTIQCQVDSQVTMMFWYRQQPGQSLTLIATANQGSEATYESGFVIDKFPISRPNLTFSTLTVSNMSPEDSSIYLCSVEDEAPEAFFGQGTRLTVV.

This clonotype was counted ten times or more. V usage is TRBV12-3 or TRBV12-4 and J usage is TRBJ2-6; the match to TRBD1 covers 12 bases. Trimming took 5 bases from V and 1 from J; bases not matched to a gene: 3. There are 17 residues in the CDR3. CDR3 sequence: CASSPGQGASGANVLTF. CDR3 nucleotide sequence: TGTGCCAGCAGTCCGGGACAGGGGGCGTCTGGGGCCAACGTCCTGACTTTC.

This clonotype was seen ten or more times. The rearrangement uses TRBV6-5 and TRBJ2-3; D gene uncertain. Trimming removed 2 bases from V and 2 bases from J, with 8 bases in between. The germline V gene encodes CDR1 MNHEY and CDR2 SVGAGI. CDR3 length: 14 residues. The DNA of the CDR3 is TGTGCCAGCAGTTACCACGCCAACACAGATACGCAGTATTTT. Translation: CASSYHANTDTQYF.

This clonotype has a count of ten or more. This chain uses TRBV15 with TRBJ2-1; 9 bases line up with TRBD2. The CDR3 extends over 17 amino acids. V lost 5 bases to trimming and J lost 5 bases; unmatched junction nucleotides: 13. CDR1 is LNHNV and CDR2 is YYDKDF in the germline V gene (reference sequence). The CDR3 sequence is CATSRRGSGGRDNEQFF. CDR3 DNA sequence: TGTGCCACCAGCCGTCGGGGGAGCGGGGGGAGGGACAATGAGCAGTTCTTC. The whole variable domain, filled in from reference TRBV15 and TRBJ2-1, reads DAMVIQNPRYQVTQFGKPVTLSCSQTLNHNVMYWYQQKSSQAPKLLFHYYDKDFNNEADTPDNFQSRRPNTSFCFLDIRSPGLGDTAMYLCATSRRGSGGRDNEQFFGPGTRLTVL.

This clonotype was detected ten times or more. The rearrangement joins TRBV7-9 to TRBJ2-3; 7 bases agree with TRBD2. The CDR3 contains 16 residues. Per the germline V gene, CDR1 is SEHNR and CDR2 is FQNEAQ (reference sequence). Germline trimming cut 0 bases from V and 6 bases from J; bases unmatched to any gene: 9. The CDR3 loop is CASSLATSDGLDTQYF. CDR3 nucleotide sequence: TGTGCCAGCAGCTTAGCCACTAGCGACGGCCTGGATACGCAGTATTTT.

This clonotype was detected ten times or more. The V gene is TRBV12-3 or TRBV12-4, the J gene TRBJ1-5; D might be TRBD1 (6 bases). The V gene lost 4 bases and the J gene lost 8 bases, with 6 bases spanning the gap. The CDR3 spans 11 residues. CDR3 in amino acids: CASSYREPQHF. The CDR3 DNA sequence: TGTGCCAGCAGTTACAGGGAGCCCCAGCATTTT.

There are many counts of this clonotype. The chain has TRBV20-1 and TRBJ2-3; D unresolved. The CDR3 consists of 12 residues. Germline CDR1 reads DFQATT; CDR2 reads SNEGSKA (reference sequence). V lost 2 bases, J lost 0 bases, and 3 bases lay in between. In nucleotides, the CDR3 is TGCAGTGCTAGACCCAGCACAGATACGCAGTATTTT. Translating gives CSARPSTDTQYF.

This clonotype has a count of ten or more. V and J are TRBV29-1 and TRBJ2-3; 7 bases line up with TRBD1. With 6 bases clipped from V and 2 bases from J, the junction kept 5 bases outside the gene matches. Germline V gives CDR1 SQVTM, CDR2 ANQGSEA. This CDR3 is built from 13 residues. The CDR3 nucleotides are TGCAGCGTATCAGGGGGAATCACAGATACGCAGTATTTT. It translates to CSVSGGITDTQYF.

This clonotype was recorded many times. The CDR3 bases are TGCGCCAGCAGCCCGTCCTTAGCGGGGGGGCCCGAGACCCAGTACTTC. Amino acids: CASSPSLAGGPETQYF. The chain couples TRBV4-1 to TRBJ2-5, with 11 nucleotides matching TRBD2. Trimming removed 4 bases from V and 5 bases from J; junction bases left unmatched: 9. The germline CDR1 and CDR2 sequences are MGHRA and YSYEKL. This CDR3 comprises 16 residues.

This clonotype was seen ten or more times. This sequence joins TRBV12-3 or TRBV12-4 and TRBJ2-2; D not resolved. Trimming stripped 2 bases from V and 6 bases from J, with 10 bases between. The CDR3 length is 14 residues. The DNA of the CDR3 is TGTGCCAGCAGTTTAATCCCGATGTCCGGGGAGCTGTTTTTT. Residues: CASSLIPMSGELFF.

The sample holds many counts of this clonotype. V and J are TRBV6-2 or TRBV6-3 and TRBJ2-2; tentative D call: TRBD2 (5 bases). V lost 7 bases to trimming and J lost 11 bases, with 11 bases between them. This CDR3 is 11 amino acids long. Germline loops: CDR1 MNHEY, CDR2 SVGEGT. The CDR3 reads CASNNGGELFF. The CDR3 DNA reads TGTGCCAGCAACAATGGAGGAGAGCTGTTTTTT.

This clonotype was observed many times. The genes are TRBV6-5 and TRBJ2-1, with a weak D call TRBD2 (6 bases). The length of the CDR3 is 13 residues. Germline-derived CDR1 and CDR2 are MNHEY and SVGAGI. V was cut by 8 bases and J by 0 bases, with 8 bases left in between. CDR3 nucleotides: TGTGCCAGCGCCGGGAGCTCCTACAATGAGCAGTTCTTC. It yields the protein CASAGSSYNEQFF.